The T cell receptor (beta chain) under discussion was sequenced for a study of T-cell reconstitution after alpha-beta-depleted transplantation in children (dated by TCRdb to the mid-2010s). A note on the overall study: Using TCR repertoire profiling, the study followed T-cell immune reconstitution in a quantitative way in children after TCRalphabeta/CD19-depleted allogeneic hematopoietic cell transplantation. Overall study results and their limits: About two months after transplant, the apparently early recovery of alphabetaT-cell counts reportedly depended on just several hundred clones that had expanded rapidly and came from non-depleted graft cells. In some patients, the high TCRbeta diversity seen at day 60 was put down to recipient T cells and intrathymic progenitors that had survived conditioning. The frequencies of hyperexpanded clones fell over the following months, and after one year, T-cell counts and TCRbeta diversity were mostly attributed to newly produced T cells.

Interpreted using the paper, the time point label stands for: day 60 (about 2 months) after transplantation. Reading the label with the study, this specimen's treatment or condition is: allogeneic hematopoietic cell transplantation with graft depleted of TCRalphabeta T cells and CD19 B cells. The transplant recipients were children given TCRalphabeta/CD19-depleted allogeneic hematopoietic cell grafts. The CDR3, from cysteine to phenylalanine, totals 11 residues. The only DNA kept is the CDR3, 33 bases in frame from the first base. In the germline V gene, CDR1 corresponds to SQVTM and CDR2 to ANQGSEA. Trimming costs V 6 bases and J 6 bases, and their ends lie 9 bases apart. This clonotype was counted at least ten times. Its antigen remains unidentified. No base quality values were provided; no much bigger clone lies one nucleotide off. Receptor libraries were prepared by PCR. Sequenced on an Illumina HiSeq 2500. TCR library preparation used molecular barcoding, with unique molecular identifiers applied to normalize quantification of the TCRbeta repertoire. Through fastp at Q25 and MiXCR, TCRdb rebuilt clones from the public reads, retaining in-frame beta chains. Rows with a matching CDR3 protein are joined into one entry that keeps the most common DNA and genes. The sample data list fewer than 40,000 distinct CDR3 sequences, and around 7% of these were observed just once. The top ten clonotypes cover approximately 30% of the sample.

This sequence originates from a child younger than two who had a stem cell transplant for acute myeloid leukemia, so the T cells may come from the graft donor. The sample was peripheral blood, taken 60 days after TCRalphabeta/CD19-depleted stem cell transplant. The receptor chain draws on TRBV29-1 and TRBJ1-3, with the D gene uncertain. CDR3 loop: CSVRAPNTIYF. Read as DNA, the sequence is TGCAGCGTCCGGGCCCCAAACACCATATATTTT.